This entry lists 21 T cell receptor beta chains sequenced from one sample in a study of cytotoxic CD8 clonotypes in ibrutinib-treated CLL. Sequenced by immunoSEQ multiplex PCR; TCRdb stores in-frame clones only, minus some. The table records some 100,000 clones, under 70% of them present only once. Sequenced here: PBMCs, sampled after 24 months of ibrutinib treatment. The receptors originated from a human donor with chronic lymphocytic leukemia.

The genes are TRBV6-5 and TRBJ2-7; D is perhaps TRBD2 (6 bases). V lost 10 bases and J lost 1, with 17 bases in between. Germline V lookup: CDR1 MNHEY, CDR2 SVGAGI. This CDR3 spans 14 amino acids. CDR3 sequence: CATRKAGPSYEQYF. The CDR3 DNA is TGTGCCACAAGGAAGGCGGGGCCTTCCTACGAGCAGTACTTC.

This rearrangement joins TRBV19 to TRBJ2-2; tentative D call: TRBD1 (6 bases). The CDR3 totals 15 residues. V lost 3 bases and J 8 bases, leaving 16 bases between the germline ends. Germline V CDR1 and CDR2: LNHDA, SQIVND (reference sequence). Here the CDR3 DNA reads TGTGCCAGTAGTATCGACAGGAGGACGTCTGGGGAGCTGTTTTTT. It encodes CASSIDRRTSGELFF.

The CDR3 bases are TGCAGCGCAACCGGACAGGGGAAGGCTGCGCAGTACTTC. Translation gives CSATGQGKAAQYF. The gene calls are TRBV29-1 and TRBJ2-7; TRBD1 aligns across 9 bases. Germline lookup yields CDR1 SQVTM and CDR2 ANQGSEA. This CDR3 comprises 13 residues. V lost 7 bases, J lost 9 bases, and 13 bases stayed unmatched.

The chain couples TRBV30 to TRBJ1-5, with 10 bases fitting TRBD1. CDR3 length: 13 amino acids. CDR1 is GTSNPN and CDR2 is SVGIG in the germline V gene (reference sequence). The chain's CDR3 is CAWGQGLSQPQHF. Here the CDR3 DNA reads TGTGCGTGGGGACAGGGGCTGTCTCAGCCCCAGCATTTT.

This chain uses TRBV9 with TRBJ2-7; 8 positions match TRBD2. Germline V gene lookup returns CDR1 SGDLS and CDR2 YYNGEE. CDR3 length: 16 amino acids. V was clipped by 4 bases and J by 2 bases; unmatched bases: 11. This chain's CDR3 is CASSRRASGGTYEQYF. The CDR3 DNA sequence: TGTGCCAGCAGCCGCAGGGCCAGCGGGGGCACCTACGAGCAGTACTTC.

The chain recombines TRBV6-1 with TRBJ1-4, with D uncertain. The CDR3 totals 12 residues. Germline V lookup: CDR1 MNHNS, CDR2 SASEGT. V was cut by 6 bases and J by 6 bases, with 8 bases left in between. This CDR3 reads CASRGQHEKLFF. CDR3 in DNA: TGTGCCAGCAGAGGCCAGCATGAAAAACTGTTTTTT.

This clone has a handful of counts. This chain joins TRBV4-2 and TRBJ1-2, with 8 bases lining up with TRBD1. The CDR3 runs to 15 residues. J gave up 10 bases and V 2 bases, and 12 bases lay outside the gene matches. Germline V gene data show CDR1 as LGHNA and CDR2 as YNFKEQ. This CDR3 is CASSQPFGQGQHYTF. The CDR3, as DNA: TGTGCCAGCAGCCAACCCTTCGGACAGGGCCAACACTACACCTTC.

The sample holds a few counts of this clone. The chain recombines TRBV13 with TRBJ1-6, with unresolved D. Germline loops: CDR1 PRHDT, CDR2 FYEKMQ (reference sequence). The CDR3 length is 15 residues. Trimming removed 5 bases at V and 7 bases at J, with 15 bases between. CDR3 region: CASSPLPDQNSPLHF. The CDR3 bases are TGTGCCAGCAGCCCGCTTCCAGACCAGAATTCACCCCTCCACTTT.

The sample holds one count of this clone. The rearrangement uses TRBV7-2 and TRBJ2-1; TRBD1 matches at 8 bases. The CDR3 consists of 15 residues. V dropped 4 bases and J dropped 10; count of bases not matched to a gene: 12. Germline CDR1 reads SGHTA; CDR2 reads FQGNSA. Here the CDR3 reads CASSSRTGTSGEQFF. In DNA form, the CDR3 reads TGTGCCAGCAGCTCCCGGACAGGGACCTCGGGAGAGCAGTTCTTC.

This clone appeared a few times. The chain carries TRBV7-2 and TRBJ2-7, with D perhaps matching TRBD1 (8 bases). V was shortened by 1 base and J by 6 bases, with 19 bases between the two germline ends. From germline, CDR1 is SGHTA and CDR2 FQGNSA. The CDR3 runs 16 residues. CDR3 in DNA: TGTGCCAGCAGCTTAGACCCTACAGGGGGGGCAAGCGAGCAGTACTTC. Translated, it gives CASSLDPTGGASEQYF. Based on the CDR3 plus reference TRBV7-2 and TRBJ2-7, the full variable domain is GAGVSQSPSNKVTEKGKDVELRCDPISGHTALYWYRQSLGQGLEFLIYFQGNSAPDKSGLPSDRFSAERTGGSVSTLTIQRTQQEDSAVYLCASSLDPTGGASEQYFGPGTRLTVT.

This chain joins TRBV27 and TRBJ2-1; TRBD2 matches 12 bases. There are 20 residues in the CDR3. CDR1 MNHEY and CDR2 SMNVEV come from the germline V gene (reference sequence). J gave up 0 bases and V 2 bases, and 11 bases lay outside the gene matches. The CDR3 spells CASSLGASGGVVSSYNEQFF. CDR3 sequence (DNA): TGTGCCAGCAGTTTAGGGGCTAGCGGGGGGGTTGTTAGCTCCTACAATGAGCAGTTCTTC.

The V call is TRBV18, the J call TRBJ1-4; TRBD1 is a possible D gene (5 bases). The CDR3 is 14 amino acids. Germline V gives CDR1 KGHSH, CDR2 LQKENI. Between the trimmed V and J ends, which lost 4 bases and 8 bases, there was a span of 14 bases. CDR3 region: CASSRGVTDEKLFF. The CDR3 DNA reads TGTGCCAGCTCACGGGGCGTAACCGACGAAAAACTGTTTTTT.

This clone occurred a few times. The chain employs TRBV4-2 and TRBJ2-2, with D unclear. The CDR3 extends over 12 amino acids. In germline, CDR1 is LGHNA, CDR2 YNFKEQ. V was shortened by 3 bases and J by 6 bases, with 5 bases between the two germline ends. The CDR3 region is CASSQSSGELFF. The DNA of the CDR3 is TGTGCCAGCAGCCAGAGCTCCGGGGAGCTGTTTTTT.

This chain joins TRBV29-1 and TRBJ2-1; possibly TRBD2 for D (5 bases). Germline V gene lookup returns CDR1 SQVTM and CDR2 ANQGSEA. Trimming cost V 4 bases and J 5 bases, with 15 bases left between them. This CDR3 is 14 amino acids long. CDR3 in amino acids: CSVGVGSRNNEQFF. In DNA, the CDR3 is TGCAGCGTTGGGGTTGGGAGCAGAAACAATGAGCAGTTCTTC.

This clone has a handful of counts. This chain connects TRBV27 to TRBJ1-2, with 7 nucleotides matching TRBD1. The junction had 8 bases not matched to a gene; V was cut back by 6 bases and J by 7 bases. Germline-derived CDR1 and CDR2 are MNHEY and SMNVEV (reference sequence). This CDR3 spans 13 amino acids. The CDR3 sequence is CASSANRDSGYTF. For the CDR3, the DNA is TGTGCCAGCAGCGCGAACCGGGACAGTGGCTACACCTTC.

This clone came up a few times. The genes are TRBV6-6 and TRBJ2-3; maybe TRBD2 (5 bases). CDR3 size: 14 residues. Germline V gives CDR1 MNHNY, CDR2 SVGAGI (reference sequence). The germline V and J ends were trimmed by 8 bases and 2 bases, with 14 bases remaining between them. CDR3 in amino acids: CASRDRRNTDTQYF. The CDR3 DNA is TGTGCCAGCCGTGACCGGAGGAACACAGATACGCAGTATTTT.

The chain uses TRBV28 and TRBJ2-7; TRBD1 aligns across 8 bases. CDR1 MDHEN and CDR2 SYDVKM come from the germline V gene. The CDR3 loop spans 13 amino acids. V trimming: 4 bases; J trimming: 7 bases; junction bases outside the gene matches: 6. CDR3 in amino acids: CASSSGQEGEQYF. CDR3 sequence (DNA): TGTGCCAGCAGTTCGGGACAGGAAGGAGAGCAGTACTTC.

V usage is TRBV2 and J usage is TRBJ1-2; weak D call: TRBD1 (5 bases). V lost 8 bases, J lost 0 bases, and 16 bases lay in between. The CDR3 extends over 15 amino acids. From germline, CDR1 is SNHLY and CDR2 FYNNEI. DNA of the CDR3: TGTGCCAGCGGGGAAACCGGGGGATCTAACTATGGCTACACCTTC. Encoded protein: CASGETGGSNYGYTF.

There are a few counts of this clone. The genes are TRBV30 and TRBJ2-1; D unresolved. This CDR3 spans 12 amino acids. Germline V gene sequence: CDR1 GTSNPN, CDR2 SVGIG (reference sequence). Between the trimmed V and J ends, which lost 0 bases and 3 bases, there was a span of 3 bases. The CDR3 nucleotides are TGTGCCTGGAGTGTACTCTACAATGAGCAGTTCTTC. It codes for CAWSVLYNEQFF. The full variable domain, its missing parts supplied by reference TRBV30 and TRBJ2-1, is SQTIHQWPATLVQPVGSPLSLECTVEGTSNPNLYWYRQAAGRGLQLLFYSVGIGQISSEVPQNLSASRPQDRQFILSSKKLLLSDSGFYLCAWSVLYNEQFFGPGTRLTVL.

The V gene is TRBV18, the J gene TRBJ2-7, with 8 bases fitting TRBD2. V gave up 1 base and J gave up 5 bases; unmatched junction bases: 4. Germline CDR1 reads KGHSH; CDR2 reads LQKENI. The CDR3 runs 14 residues. As DNA, the CDR3 is TGTGCCAGCTCACCACGGACTAGCTTAGACGAGCAGTACTTC. Translating gives CASSPRTSLDEQYF. The full variable domain, with the rest looked up from reference TRBV18 and TRBJ2-7, is NAGVMQNPRHLVRRRGQEARLRCSPMKGHSHVYWYRQLPEEGLKFMVYLQKENIIDESGMPKERFSAEFPKEGPSILRIQQVVRGDSAAYFCASSPRTSLDEQYFGPGTRLTVT.

This rearrangement joins TRBV5-1 to TRBJ1-4, with 8 bases fitting TRBD1. The CDR3 has 14 amino acids. Germline V gene data show CDR1 as SGHRS and CDR2 as YFSETQ. The J segment lost 8 bases and the V segment lost 2 bases, leaving 5 bases of the junction unmatched. The CDR3 sequence: CASSFQTGVEKLFF. Here the CDR3 DNA reads TGCGCCAGCAGCTTCCAGACAGGGGTCGAAAAACTGTTTTTT.